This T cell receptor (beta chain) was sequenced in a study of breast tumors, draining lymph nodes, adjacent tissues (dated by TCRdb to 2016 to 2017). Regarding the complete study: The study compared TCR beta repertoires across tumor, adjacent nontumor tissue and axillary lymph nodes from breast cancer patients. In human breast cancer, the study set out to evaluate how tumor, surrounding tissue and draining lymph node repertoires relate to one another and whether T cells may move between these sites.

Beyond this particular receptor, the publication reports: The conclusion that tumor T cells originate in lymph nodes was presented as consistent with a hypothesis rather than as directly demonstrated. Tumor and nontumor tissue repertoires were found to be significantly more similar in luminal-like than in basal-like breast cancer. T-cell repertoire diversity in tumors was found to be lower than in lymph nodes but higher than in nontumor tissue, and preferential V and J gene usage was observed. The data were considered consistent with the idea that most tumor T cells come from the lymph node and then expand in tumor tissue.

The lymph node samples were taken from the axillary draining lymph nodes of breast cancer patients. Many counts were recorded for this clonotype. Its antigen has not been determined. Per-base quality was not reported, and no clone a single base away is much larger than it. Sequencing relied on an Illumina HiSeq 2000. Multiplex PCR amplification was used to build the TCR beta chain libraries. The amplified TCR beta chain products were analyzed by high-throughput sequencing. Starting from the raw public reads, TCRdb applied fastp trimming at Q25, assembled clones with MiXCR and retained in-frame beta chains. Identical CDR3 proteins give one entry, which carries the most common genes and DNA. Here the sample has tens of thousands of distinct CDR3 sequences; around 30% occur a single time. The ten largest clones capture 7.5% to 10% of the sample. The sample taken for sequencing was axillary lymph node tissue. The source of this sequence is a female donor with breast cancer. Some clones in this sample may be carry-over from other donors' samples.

The nucleotide sequence is given as TGTGCCAGCAGCTTAGTAGCGGGAGGGAATGAGCAGTTCTTC. Its translation reads: CASSLVAGGNEQFF. The chain couples TRBV11-3 to TRBJ2-1, with TRBD2 identical over 11 junction bases. The cysteine opens and the phenylalanine closes a CDR3 of 14 amino acids. Of the read, only the CDR3 DNA is kept; its 42 bases are in frame from base 1. CDR1 and CDR2, per the germline V gene, are SGHNT and YENEEA. Compared with germline, V lacks 1 base and J lacks 7 bases; bases without a gene match: 0. With the portions outside the CDR3 filled from the reference TRBV11-3 and TRBJ2-1 genes, the complete variable region becomes EAGVVQSPRYKIIEKKQPVAFWCNPISGHNTLYWYLQNLGQGPELLIRYENEEAVDDSQLPKDRFSAERLKGVDSTLKIQPAELGDSAVYLCASSLVAGGNEQFFGPGTRLTVL.